This T cell receptor (beta chain) derives from a study of shared clonotypes between healthy human individuals. Looking at the study overall: Each donor had three CD4 naive, three CD4 memory, two CD8 naive and one CD8 memory plate. Findings and limits, study-wide: The study found approximately 5% of naive CD4 clonotypes shared across several donors. Rarefaction gave evidence that sorted-subset sequencing remained incomplete despite large depth.

Method: immunoSEQ multiplex PCR; TCRdb's copy keeps in-frame clones and lacks some. The data show 2 million to 3 million clones, under 95% seen once. Worth noting for this clone: Its antigen is not identified.

This CDR3 spans 16 amino acids. Germline-derived CDR1 and CDR2 are ENHRY and SYGVKD. After removal of 4 bases from V and 6 bases from J, the junction contained 6 bases not matched to a gene. HIV-negative, healthy adults without recent acute infections or vaccinations were the donors. The sequence came from a man younger than 35 in good health. Some clones in this sample may be carry-over from other donors' samples. The sample was naive CD4+ T cells from PBMCs. Subset in this sample: CD45RA+ positively selected. The chain has TRBV10-3 and TRBJ2-2; 12 bases line up with TRBD1. In DNA form, the CDR3 reads TGTGCCATCAGTGCGGGGGACAGGGGGCGATCCGGGGAGCTGTTTTTT. Amino acids: CAISAGDRGRSGELFF.